The sequence of this T cell receptor beta chain was determined in a study of T cells after yellow fever vaccination. Findings of the study overall: Most primary-vaccination clones reappeared after the booster (approximately 95% CD4, around 88% CD8).

The CDR3 contains 16 residues. The germline CDR1 and CDR2 sequences are SGHTA and FQGNSA. The V gene lost 0 bases and the J gene lost 8 bases, with 19 bases spanning the gap. With respect to this clonotype: Its antigen is currently unknown.

TCRdb reprocessed the 5' RACE reads via MiXCR and lists one record per CDR3 protein. The table shows about 340,000 distinct CDR3 sequences, with under 5% occurring only once. The sample in question was PBMCs, obtained 5 days after the yellow fever booster vaccination. This TCR was sampled from a man between 18 and 29 years old who received the YFV17D yellow fever vaccine. The chain has TRBV7-2 and TRBJ1-2; D gene ambiguous. For the CDR3, the DNA is TGTGCCAGCAGCTTAGCGGCAGGTAGCCGTGGCGGGGGCTACACCTTC. Protein: CASSLAAGSRGGGYTF.